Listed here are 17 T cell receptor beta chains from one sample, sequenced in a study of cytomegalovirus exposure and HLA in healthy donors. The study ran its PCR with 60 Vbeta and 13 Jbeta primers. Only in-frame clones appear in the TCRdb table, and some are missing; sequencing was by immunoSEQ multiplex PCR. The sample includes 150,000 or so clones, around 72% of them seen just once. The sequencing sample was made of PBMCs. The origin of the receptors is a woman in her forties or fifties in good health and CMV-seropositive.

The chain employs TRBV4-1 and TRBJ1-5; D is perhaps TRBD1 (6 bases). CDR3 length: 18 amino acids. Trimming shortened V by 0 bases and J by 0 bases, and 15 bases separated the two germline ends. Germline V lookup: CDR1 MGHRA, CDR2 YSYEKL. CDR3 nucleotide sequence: TGCGCCAGCAGCCAAGACGTAGTAACAGGGAGTAGCAATCAGCCCCAGCATTTT. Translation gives CASSQDVVTGSSNQPQHF.

The CDR3 sequence: CASTSGESVTEAFF. For the CDR3, the DNA is TGTGCCAGTACTTCTGGGGAGTCAGTCACTGAAGCTTTCTTT. The chain employs TRBV19 and TRBJ1-1, with D unresolved. The germline CDR1 and CDR2 sequences are LNHDA and SQIVND (reference sequence). This CDR3 spans 14 amino acids. With 7 bases removed from V and 4 bases from J, the gap between germline ends came to 16 bases. The full variable domain, with the rest looked up from reference TRBV19 and TRBJ1-1, is DGGITQSPKYLFRKEGQNVTLSCEQNLNHDAMYWYRQDPGQGLRLIYYSQIVNDFQKGDIAEGYSVSREKKESFPLTVTSAQKNPTAFYLCASTSGESVTEAFFGQGTRLTVV.

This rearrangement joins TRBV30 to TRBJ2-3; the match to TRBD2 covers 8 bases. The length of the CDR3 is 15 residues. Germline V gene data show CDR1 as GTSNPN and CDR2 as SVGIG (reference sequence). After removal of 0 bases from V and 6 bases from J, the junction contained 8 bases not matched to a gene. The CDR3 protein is CAWSVPEREWDTQYF. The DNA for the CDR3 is TGTGCCTGGAGTGTACCCGAGCGGGAGTGGGATACGCAGTATTTT.

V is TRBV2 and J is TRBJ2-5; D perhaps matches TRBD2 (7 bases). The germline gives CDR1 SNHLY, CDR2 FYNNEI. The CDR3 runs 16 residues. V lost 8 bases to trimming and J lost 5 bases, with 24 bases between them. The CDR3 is CASGGGGPPSPETQYF. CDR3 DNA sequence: TGTGCCAGCGGGGGCGGGGGACCTCCGAGCCCCGAGACCCAGTACTTC.

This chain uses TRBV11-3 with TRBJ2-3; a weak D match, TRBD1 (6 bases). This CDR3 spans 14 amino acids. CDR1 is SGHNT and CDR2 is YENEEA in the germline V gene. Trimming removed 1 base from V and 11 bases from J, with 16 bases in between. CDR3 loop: CASSLGGTSDQQYF. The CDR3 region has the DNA TGTGCCAGCAGCTTAGGGGGGACAAGCGACCAGCAGTATTTT.

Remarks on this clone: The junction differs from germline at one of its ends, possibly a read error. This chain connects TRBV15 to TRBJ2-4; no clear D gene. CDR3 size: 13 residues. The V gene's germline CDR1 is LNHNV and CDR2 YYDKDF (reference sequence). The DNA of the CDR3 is TGTGCCACCAGCAAAGAGCCGGAAAACAGTCAGTACTTC. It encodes CATSKEPENSQYF.

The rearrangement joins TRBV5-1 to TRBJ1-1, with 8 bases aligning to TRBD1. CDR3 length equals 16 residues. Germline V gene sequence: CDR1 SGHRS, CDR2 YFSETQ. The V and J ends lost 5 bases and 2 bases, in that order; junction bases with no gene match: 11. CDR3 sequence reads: CASSLAGGRGNTEAFF. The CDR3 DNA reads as TGCGCCAGCAGTCTGGCAGGGGGCAGAGGTAACACTGAAGCTTTCTTT.

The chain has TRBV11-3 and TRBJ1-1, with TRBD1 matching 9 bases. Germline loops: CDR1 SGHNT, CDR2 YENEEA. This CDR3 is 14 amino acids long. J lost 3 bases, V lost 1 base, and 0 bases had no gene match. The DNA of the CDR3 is TGTGCCAGCAGCTTAGGGACAGGGGACACTGAAGCTTTCTTT. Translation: CASSLGTGDTEAFF. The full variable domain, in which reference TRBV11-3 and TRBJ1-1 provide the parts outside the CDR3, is EAGVVQSPRYKIIEKKQPVAFWCNPISGHNTLYWYLQNLGQGPELLIRYENEEAVDDSQLPKDRFSAERLKGVDSTLKIQPAELGDSAVYLCASSLGTGDTEAFFGQGTRLTVV.

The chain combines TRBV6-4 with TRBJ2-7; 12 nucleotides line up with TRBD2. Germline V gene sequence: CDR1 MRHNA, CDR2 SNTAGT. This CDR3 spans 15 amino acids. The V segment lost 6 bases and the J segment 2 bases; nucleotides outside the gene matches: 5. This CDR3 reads CASSPGLAGPYEQYF. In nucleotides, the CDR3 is TGTGCCAGCAGCCCCGGACTAGCGGGACCCTACGAGCAGTACTTC.

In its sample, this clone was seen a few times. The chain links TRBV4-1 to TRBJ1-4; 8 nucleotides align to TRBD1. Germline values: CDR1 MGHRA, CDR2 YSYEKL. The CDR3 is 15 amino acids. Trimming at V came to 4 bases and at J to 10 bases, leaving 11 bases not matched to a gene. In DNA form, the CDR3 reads TGCGCCAGCAGCCTCGCTGGACAGGGAGGAGGAAAACTGTTTTTT. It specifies CASSLAGQGGGKLFF.

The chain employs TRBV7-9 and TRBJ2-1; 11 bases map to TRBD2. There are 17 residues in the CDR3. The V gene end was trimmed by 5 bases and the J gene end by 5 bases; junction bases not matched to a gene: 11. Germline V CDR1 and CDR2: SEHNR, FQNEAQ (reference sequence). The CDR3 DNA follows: TGTGCCAGCAGCCGCATCGGGACTAGCGGTACCGACAATGAGCAGTTCTTC. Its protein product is CASSRIGTSGTDNEQFF.

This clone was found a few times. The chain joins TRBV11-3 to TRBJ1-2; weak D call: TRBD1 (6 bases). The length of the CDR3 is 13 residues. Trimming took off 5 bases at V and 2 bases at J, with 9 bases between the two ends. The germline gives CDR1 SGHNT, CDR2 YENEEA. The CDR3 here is CASSAGANYGYTF. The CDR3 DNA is TGTGCCAGCAGCGCGGGGGCAAACTATGGCTACACCTTC.

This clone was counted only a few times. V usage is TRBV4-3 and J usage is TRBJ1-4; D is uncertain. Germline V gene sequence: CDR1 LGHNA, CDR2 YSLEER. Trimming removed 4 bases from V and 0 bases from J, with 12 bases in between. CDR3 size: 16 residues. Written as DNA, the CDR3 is TGCGCCAGCAGCCTAAGCGGCCATACAACTAATGAAAAACTGTTTTTT. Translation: CASSLSGHTTNEKLFF.

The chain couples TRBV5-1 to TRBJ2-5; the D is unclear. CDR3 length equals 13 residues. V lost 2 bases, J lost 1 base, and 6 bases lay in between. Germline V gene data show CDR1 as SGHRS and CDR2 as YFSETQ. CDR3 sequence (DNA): TGCGCCAGCAGCTTTCAGGTCCAAGAGACCCAGTACTTC. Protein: CASSFQVQETQYF. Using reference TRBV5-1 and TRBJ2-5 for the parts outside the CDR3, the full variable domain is KAGVTQTPRYLIKTRGQQVTLSCSPISGHRSVSWYQQTPGQGLQFLFEYFSETQRNKGNFPGRFSGRQFSNSRSEMNVSTLELGDSALYLCASSFQVQETQYFGPGTRLLVL.

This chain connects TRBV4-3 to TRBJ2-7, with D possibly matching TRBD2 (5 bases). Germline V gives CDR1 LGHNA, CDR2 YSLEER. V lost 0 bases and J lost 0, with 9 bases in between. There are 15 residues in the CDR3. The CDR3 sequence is CASSQEGGSSYEQYF. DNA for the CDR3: TGCGCCAGCAGCCAAGAAGGTGGGAGCTCCTACGAGCAGTACTTC.

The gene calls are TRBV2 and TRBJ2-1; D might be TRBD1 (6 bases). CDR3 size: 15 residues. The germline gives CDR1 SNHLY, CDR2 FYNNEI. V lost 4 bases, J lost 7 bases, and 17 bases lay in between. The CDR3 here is CASSVSQGYGNEQFF. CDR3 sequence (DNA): TGTGCCAGCAGTGTATCACAGGGTTATGGGAATGAGCAGTTCTTC.

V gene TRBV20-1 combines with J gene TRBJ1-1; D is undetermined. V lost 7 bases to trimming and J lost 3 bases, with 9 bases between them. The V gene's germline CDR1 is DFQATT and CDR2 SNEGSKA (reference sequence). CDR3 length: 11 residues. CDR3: CSESGYTEAFF. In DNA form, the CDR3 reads TGCAGTGAGTCGGGTTACACTGAAGCTTTCTTT.